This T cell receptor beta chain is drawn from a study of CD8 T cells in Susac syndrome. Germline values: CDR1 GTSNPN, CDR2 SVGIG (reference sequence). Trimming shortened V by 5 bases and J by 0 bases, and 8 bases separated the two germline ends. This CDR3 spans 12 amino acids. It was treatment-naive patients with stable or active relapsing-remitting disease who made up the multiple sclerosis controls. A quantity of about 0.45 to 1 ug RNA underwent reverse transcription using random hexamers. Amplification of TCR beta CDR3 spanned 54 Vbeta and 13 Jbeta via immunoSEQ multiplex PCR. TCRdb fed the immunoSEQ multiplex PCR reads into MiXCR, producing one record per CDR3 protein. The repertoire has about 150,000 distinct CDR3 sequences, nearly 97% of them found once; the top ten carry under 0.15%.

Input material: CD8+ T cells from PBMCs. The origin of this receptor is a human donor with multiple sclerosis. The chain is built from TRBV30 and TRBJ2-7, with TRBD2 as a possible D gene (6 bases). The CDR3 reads CAWDGGSYEQYF. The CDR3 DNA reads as TGTGCCTGGGACGGGGGCTCCTACGAGCAGTACTTC.